This T cell receptor beta chain is drawn from a study of blood T cells in healthy people across ages. On this clonotype: The antigen is unknown.

Whole-study findings and limits: Both naive CD4+ cell counts and diversity were greater in long-lived donors than in aged donors. With unsorted PBMCs, a conclusive comparison of naive versus antigen-experienced cells was not possible.

The extraction recovered at least 5.5 micrograms of total RNA per sample. The CDR3 loop spans 13 amino acids. Per germline, CDR1 SGHDN and CDR2 FVKESK. Between the trimmed V and J ends, which lost 6 bases and 6 bases, there was a span of 15 bases. With a J-beta primer mix and a sample-barcoded 5' primer, a second PCR ran about 6 to 11 cycles. TCRdb re-called the 5' RACE reads with MiXCR, one entry per CDR3 protein. This sample carries fewer than 900,000 distinct CDR3 sequences, more than 40% of them seen once, and the ten largest clones take under 25%. The sequencing input was blood. The TCR sequence derives from a woman aged 60-75 years in good health. The chain employs TRBV14 and TRBJ2-7; TRBD1 or TRBD2 may be the D gene (5 bases each). CDR3 bases: TGTGCCAGCAGTCGACAGATGGACTCCGAGCAGTACTTC. The encoded protein is CASSRQMDSEQYF.